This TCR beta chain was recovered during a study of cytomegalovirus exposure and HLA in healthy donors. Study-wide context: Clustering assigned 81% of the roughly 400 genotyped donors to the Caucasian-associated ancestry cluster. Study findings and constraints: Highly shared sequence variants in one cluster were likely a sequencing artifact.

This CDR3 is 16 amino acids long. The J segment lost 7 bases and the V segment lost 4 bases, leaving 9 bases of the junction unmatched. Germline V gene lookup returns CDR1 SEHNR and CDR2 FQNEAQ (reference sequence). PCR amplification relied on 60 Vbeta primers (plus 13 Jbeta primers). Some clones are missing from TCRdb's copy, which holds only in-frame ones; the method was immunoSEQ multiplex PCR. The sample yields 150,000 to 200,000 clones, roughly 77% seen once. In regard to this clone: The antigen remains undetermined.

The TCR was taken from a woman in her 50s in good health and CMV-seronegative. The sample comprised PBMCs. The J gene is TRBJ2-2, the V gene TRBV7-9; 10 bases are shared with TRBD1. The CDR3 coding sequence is TGTGCCAGCAGCTCCGATGGGACAGGGGTCGTCGGGGAGCTGTTTTTT. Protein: CASSSDGTGVVGELFF. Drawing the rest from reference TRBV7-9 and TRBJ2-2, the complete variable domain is DTGVSQNPRHKITKRGQNVTFRCDPISEHNRLYWYRQTLGQGPEFLTYFQNEAQLEKSRLLSDRFSAERPKGSFSTLEIQRTEQGDSAMYLCASSSDGTGVVGELFFGEGSRLTVL.